This TCR beta chain was sequenced in a study of immune evolution from preneoplasia to lung adenocarcinoma. Study in general: HLA loss of heterozygosity: under 7.5% AIS, around 16% MIA, about 31% ADC, none AAH.

As concerns this clone: What it binds is unknown.

Sequencing was performed with immunoSEQ multiplex PCR; in TCRdb, only in-frame clones are kept and a portion is missing. The table has over 1,100 clones, approximately 79% seen once; the top ten hold over 9%. Findings of the study overall: Top clone frequencies peaked in normal lung, apparently declining through invasive adenocarcinoma. Normal lung had highest clonality; later lesions appeared denser, more diverse.

The CDR3 consists of 12 residues. Between the trimmed V and J ends, which lost 5 bases and 10 bases, there was a span of 12 bases. Germline V CDR1 and CDR2: SGHTA, FQGNSA. What was sequenced was FFPE atypical adenomatous hyperplasia tissue from the lung. The subset was: atypical adenomatous hyperplasia (AAH), lung preneoplasia. This receptor was taken from an older person with lung adenocarcinoma. V and J are TRBV7-2 and TRBJ2-1, with D possibly called TRBD1 or TRBD2 (5 bases each). The CDR3 DNA reads as TGTGCCAGCAGCCTCCCACGGGGCGAGCAGTTCTTC. Its translation: CASSLPRGEQFF.